This T cell receptor beta chain was identified during a study of blood T cell repertoires in COVID-19. The CDR3 is 17 amino acids. Trimming removed 4 bases at V and 5 bases at J, with 21 bases between. Germline CDR1 is KGHSH and CDR2 is LQKENI. Sequenced by immunoSEQ multiplex PCR; TCRdb stores in-frame clones only, minus some. The sample holds more than 300,000 clones, 85% to 95% seen once. Participants were aged roughly 18 to 100 years from roughly 26 US areas. Material: PBMCs or T cells enriched from blood (not recorded which). The chain couples TRBV18 to TRBJ1-5, with a tentative D call TRBD1 (5 bases). This TCR was sampled from a woman under 40 who had been exposed to COVID-19. In DNA, the CDR3 is TGTGCCAGCTCACGGGCGGCCCGTCTCATAGGGGATCAGCCCCAGCATTTT. It encodes CASSRAARLIGDQPQHF.